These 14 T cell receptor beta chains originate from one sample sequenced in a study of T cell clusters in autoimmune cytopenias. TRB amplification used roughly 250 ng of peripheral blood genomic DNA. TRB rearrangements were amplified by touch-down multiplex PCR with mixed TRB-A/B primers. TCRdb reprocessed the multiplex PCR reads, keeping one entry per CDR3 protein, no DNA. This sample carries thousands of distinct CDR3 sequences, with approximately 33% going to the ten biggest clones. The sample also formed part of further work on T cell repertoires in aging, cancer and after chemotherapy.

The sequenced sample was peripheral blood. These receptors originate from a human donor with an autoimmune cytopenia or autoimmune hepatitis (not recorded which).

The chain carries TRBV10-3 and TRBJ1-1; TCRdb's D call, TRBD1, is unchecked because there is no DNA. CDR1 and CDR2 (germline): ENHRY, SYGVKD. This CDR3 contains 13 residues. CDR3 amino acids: CAIMAGVNTEAFF.

The CDR3 sequence: CASSYNGPGYETQYF. This chain connects TRBV6-5 to TRBJ2-5. The CDR3 runs to 15 residues. Germline CDR1 and CDR2: MNHEY and SVGAGI.

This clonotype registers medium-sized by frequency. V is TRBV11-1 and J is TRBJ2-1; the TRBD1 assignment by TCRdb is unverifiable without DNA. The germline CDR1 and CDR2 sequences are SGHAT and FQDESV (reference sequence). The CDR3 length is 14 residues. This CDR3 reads CASSGQGVRNEQFF.

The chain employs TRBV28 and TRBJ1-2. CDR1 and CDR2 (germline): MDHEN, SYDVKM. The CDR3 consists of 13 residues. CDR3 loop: CASSGGEGYGYTF.

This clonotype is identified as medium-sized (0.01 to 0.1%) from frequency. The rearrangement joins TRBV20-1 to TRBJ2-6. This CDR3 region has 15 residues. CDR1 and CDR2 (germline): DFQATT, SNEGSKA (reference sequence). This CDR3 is CSARDGRPGANVLTF.

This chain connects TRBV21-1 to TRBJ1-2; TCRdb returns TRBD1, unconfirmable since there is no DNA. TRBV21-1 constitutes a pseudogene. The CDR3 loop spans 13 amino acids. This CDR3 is CASSLRTGVGYTF.

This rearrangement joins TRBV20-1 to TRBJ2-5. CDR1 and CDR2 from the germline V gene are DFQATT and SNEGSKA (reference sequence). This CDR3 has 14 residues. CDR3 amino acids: CSARDKTGQETQYF.

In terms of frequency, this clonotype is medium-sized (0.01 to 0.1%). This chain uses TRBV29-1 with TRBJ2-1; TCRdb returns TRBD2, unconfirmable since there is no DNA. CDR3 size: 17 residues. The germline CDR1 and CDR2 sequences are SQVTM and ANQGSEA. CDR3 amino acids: CSVDRYRTSGSRGEQFF.

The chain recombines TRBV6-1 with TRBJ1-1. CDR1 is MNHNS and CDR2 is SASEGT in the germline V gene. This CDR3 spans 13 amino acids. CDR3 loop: CAITIDGNTEAFF.

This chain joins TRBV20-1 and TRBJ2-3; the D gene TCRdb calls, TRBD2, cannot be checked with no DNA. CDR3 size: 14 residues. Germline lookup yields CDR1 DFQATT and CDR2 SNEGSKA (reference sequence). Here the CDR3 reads CSARDQRWADTQYF.

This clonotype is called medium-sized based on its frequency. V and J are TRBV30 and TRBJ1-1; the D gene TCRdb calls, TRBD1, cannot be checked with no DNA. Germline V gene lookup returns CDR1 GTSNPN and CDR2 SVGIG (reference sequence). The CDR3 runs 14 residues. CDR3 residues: CAWSVKGANTEAFF.

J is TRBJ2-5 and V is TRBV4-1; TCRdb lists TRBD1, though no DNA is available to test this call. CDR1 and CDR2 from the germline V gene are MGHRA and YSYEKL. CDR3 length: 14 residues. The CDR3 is CASSPGEWTEAQYF.

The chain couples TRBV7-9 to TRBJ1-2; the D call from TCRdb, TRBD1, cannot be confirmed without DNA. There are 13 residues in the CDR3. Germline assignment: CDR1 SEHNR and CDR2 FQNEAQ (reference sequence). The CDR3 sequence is CASSTAGTDGYTF.

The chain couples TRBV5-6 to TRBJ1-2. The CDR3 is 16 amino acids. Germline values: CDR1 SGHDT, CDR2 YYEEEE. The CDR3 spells CASSPQAGRNNYGYTF.